This is a list of T cell receptor beta chains from one sample in a study of human T cells and chemical hapten exposure. TCRdb passed the RACE reads through MiXCR, listing each CDR3 protein once. The sample shows fewer than 100,000 distinct CDR3 sequences, roughly a tenth of them seen only once. Sequencing was performed on whole blood, taken in connection with sensitization to the hapten diphenylcyclopropenone (DPC). Receptors were obtained from a woman in her thirties or forties with alopecia areata. Some clones in this sample may be carry-over from other donors' samples. Both conserved end residues are trimmed from each CDR3. A D gene is named only where the DNA matches it firmly. The size of a clone is reported for some rows only, either as once, few or many, or as a class for expanded clones.

CDR3 protein	V gene	clone size	D gene
ASSLAAGFNNNEQF	TRBV5-4	few	TRBD2
ASSQDHLAGNEQF	TRBV18	many	-
ASSSVDYNEQF	TRBV6-2/TRBV6-3	many	-
SAQVFGELF	TRBV20-1	few	-
ASSLTPRDYPYEQY	TRBV27	few	TRBD2
AISESPGDNQPQH	TRBV10-3	many	-
ASSTELGTDTQY	TRBV27	many	-
ASSGGSGRGDEQF	TRBV4-3	-	TRBD2
ASKRGRAETQY	TRBV28	-	TRBD1
ASSGLPGRNTEAF	TRBV7-9	-	-
ASSPLMGADTQY	TRBV28	many	-
ASSVDPVTDTQY	TRBV9	-	-